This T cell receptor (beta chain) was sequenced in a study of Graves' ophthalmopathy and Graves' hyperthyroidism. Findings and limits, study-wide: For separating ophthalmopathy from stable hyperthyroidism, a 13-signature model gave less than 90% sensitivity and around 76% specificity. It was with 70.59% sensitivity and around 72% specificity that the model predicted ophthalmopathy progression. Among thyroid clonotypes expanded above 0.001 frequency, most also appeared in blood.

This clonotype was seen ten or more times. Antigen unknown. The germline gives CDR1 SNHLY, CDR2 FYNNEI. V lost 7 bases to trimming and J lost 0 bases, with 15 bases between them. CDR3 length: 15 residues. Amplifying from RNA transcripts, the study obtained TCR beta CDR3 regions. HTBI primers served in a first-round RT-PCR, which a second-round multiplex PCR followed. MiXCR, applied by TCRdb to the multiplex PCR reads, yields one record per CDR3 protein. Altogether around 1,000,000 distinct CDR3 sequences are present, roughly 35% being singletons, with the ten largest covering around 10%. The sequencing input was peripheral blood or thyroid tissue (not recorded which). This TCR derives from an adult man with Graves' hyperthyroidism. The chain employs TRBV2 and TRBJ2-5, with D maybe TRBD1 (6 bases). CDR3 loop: CASTQGTRYQETQYF. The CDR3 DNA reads TGTGCCAGCACCCAAGGGACACGATACCAAGAGACCCAGTACTTC.